These 27 T cell receptor beta chains share one sample of origin, sequenced in a study of shared clonotypes between healthy human individuals. Sequencing used immunoSEQ multiplex PCR; TCRdb keeps in-frame clones, though not all of them. Found here are about 2.2 million clones, just over 90% of them singletons; the top ten hold over 1.5%. Only CD45RO-negative cells positively selected for CCR7 counted as naive CD8 cells, so terminally differentiated effector memory CD45RA+ cells were excluded. Sequenced input: naive CD8+ T cells from PBMCs. The origin of the receptors is a young man in good health. Some clones in this sample may be carry-over from other donors' samples.

The rearrangement uses TRBV19 and TRBJ2-1, with TRBD1 matching 8 bases. The CDR3 has 15 amino acids. The germline gives CDR1 LNHDA, CDR2 SQIVND (reference sequence). The junction had 7 bases not matched to a gene; V was cut back by 5 bases and J by 4 bases. CDR3 in amino acids: CASSARDRLYNEQFF. CDR3 nucleotide sequence: TGTGCCAGTAGTGCGCGGGACAGGCTATACAATGAGCAGTTCTTC.

This clone was counted once. The chain recombines TRBV14 with TRBJ2-7, with D possibly being TRBD1 or TRBD2 (5 bases each). Germline V CDR1 and CDR2: SGHDN, FVKESK. Between the trimmed V and J ends, which lost 0 bases and 2 bases, there was a span of 20 bases. This CDR3 spans 18 amino acids. This chain's CDR3 is CASSQDLWDLTKTYEQYF. The DNA for the CDR3 is TGTGCCAGCAGCCAAGATCTCTGGGACCTCACTAAAACCTACGAGCAGTACTTC.

This clone was counted once. This chain joins TRBV9 and TRBJ1-5, with D unresolved. The CDR3 is 15 residues long. Trimming left V 0 bases short and J 0 bases short, with 7 bases between. Per the germline V gene, CDR1 is SGDLS and CDR2 is YYNGEE. The chain's CDR3 is CASSVAGYSNQPQHF. The DNA of the CDR3 is TGTGCCAGCAGCGTAGCCGGGTATAGCAATCAGCCCCAGCATTTT.

The chain is built from TRBV5-1 and TRBJ2-3; D is undetermined. The germline V and J ends were trimmed by 0 bases and 3 bases, with 5 bases remaining between them. Germline lookup yields CDR1 SGHRS and CDR2 YFSETQ. This CDR3 is 13 amino acids long. The CDR3 region is CASSLDGTDTQYF. The CDR3 DNA reads TGCGCCAGCAGCTTGGACGGTACAGATACGCAGTATTTT.

The V and J genes are TRBV7-9 and TRBJ1-1, with no clear D. CDR1 and CDR2 (germline): SEHNR, FQNEAQ (reference sequence). V was trimmed by 7 bases and J by 0 bases, leaving 15 bases between them. The CDR3 extends over 15 amino acids. The CDR3 here is CASTTGGGMNTEAFF. The CDR3 region has the DNA TGTGCCAGCACCACCGGAGGCGGAATGAACACTGAAGCTTTCTTT.

With regard to this clone: Different DNA sequences within this sample yield the same CDR3. The chain combines TRBV9 with TRBJ2-7, with D maybe TRBD2 (6 bases). Germline V gene sequence: CDR1 SGDLS, CDR2 YYNGEE. The CDR3 runs to 14 residues. The V end lost 3 bases, the J end lost 2 bases, and 12 bases lay between the germline ends. The CDR3 sequence is CASSEGTGTYEQYF. CDR3 nucleotide sequence: TGTGCCAGCAGCGAAGGGACTGGCACCTACGAGCAGTACTTC.

The CDR3 region has the DNA TGTGCCAGCAGCTTATTCGCCGGAACGGAAACTAATGAAAAACTGTTTTTT. Residues: CASSLFAGTETNEKLFF. V gene TRBV7-2 combines with J gene TRBJ1-4; the D is unclear. The germline V and J ends were trimmed by 2 bases and 1 base, with 14 bases remaining between them. This CDR3 is built from 17 residues. Germline V gene sequence: CDR1 SGHTA, CDR2 FQGNSA.

A note on this clone: The same CDR3 is also encoded by other DNA sequences in this sample. Here the CDR3 reads CASSVGTNTEAFF. The CDR3 DNA is TGTGCCAGCAGCGTAGGAACCAACACTGAAGCTTTCTTT. The chain combines TRBV9 with TRBJ1-1; D remains ambiguous. The V end was cut by 0 bases, the J end by 2 bases, with 5 bases between. CDR1 SGDLS and CDR2 YYNGEE come from the germline V gene. The CDR3 has 13 amino acids.

The chain recombines TRBV5-8 with TRBJ1-1; unclear D gene. The V end was cut by 2 bases, the J end by 8 bases, with 10 bases between. The CDR3 length is 12 residues. CDR1 and CDR2 (germline): SGHTS, YDEGEE. The CDR3 nucleotides read TGTGCCAGCAGCTTAGGCGGACCGGAAGCTTTCTTT. Its protein is CASSLGGPEAFF.

The rearrangement joins TRBV13 to TRBJ2-5; D is unresolved. The V end was cut by 1 base, the J end by 0 bases, with 6 bases between. CDR3 length equals 14 residues. CDR1 and CDR2 (germline): PRHDT, FYEKMQ (reference sequence). The CDR3 DNA sequence: TGTGCCAGCAGCTTAGAGGTAGACCAAGAGACCCAGTACTTC. The encoded protein is CASSLEVDQETQYF.

J is TRBJ2-5 and V is TRBV7-9; no clear D gene. V shed 8 bases and J shed 5 bases, with 15 bases lying between them. Germline loops: CDR1 SEHNR, CDR2 FQNEAQ (reference sequence). The CDR3 sequence is 13 residues long. In DNA form, the CDR3 reads TGTGCCAGCCTCAATGGCGGTTGGGAGACCCAGTACTTC. Its translation: CASLNGGWETQYF.

A single count supports this clone. At the DNA level, this CDR3 is encoded by other sequences in the same sample as well. V and J are TRBV28 and TRBJ2-7; the match to TRBD1 covers 8 bases. V dropped 4 bases and J dropped 1; count of bases not matched to a gene: 3. There are 14 residues in the CDR3. Germline V lookup: CDR1 MDHEN, CDR2 SYDVKM. As DNA, the CDR3 is TGTGCCAGCAGTTCCCGGGACAGGTCCTACGAGCAGTACTTC. It encodes CASSSRDRSYEQYF.

The rearrangement uses TRBV6-1 and TRBJ1-1, with a weak D call TRBD1 (5 bases). The CDR3 is 16 amino acids. Trimming cost V 3 bases and J 4 bases, with 18 bases left between them. CDR1 MNHNS and CDR2 SASEGT come from the germline V gene. The CDR3 region is CASSEDLRWGITEAFF. Here the CDR3 DNA reads TGTGCCAGCAGTGAGGATCTCAGGTGGGGGATCACTGAAGCTTTCTTT.

The rearrangement joins TRBV7-9 to TRBJ2-1, with 9 bases that match TRBD2. V was clipped by 5 bases and J by 3 bases; unmatched bases: 8. CDR3 size: 16 residues. Germline-derived CDR1 and CDR2 are SEHNR and FQNEAQ (reference sequence). The CDR3 loop reads CASSPLTSGDYNEQFF. CDR3 nucleotides: TGTGCCAGCAGCCCGCTGACTAGCGGAGACTACAATGAGCAGTTCTTC.

The V and J genes are TRBV5-6 and TRBJ1-2; 10 positions agree with TRBD1. The germline gives CDR1 SGHDT, CDR2 YYEEEE. The CDR3 runs 17 residues. Trimming removed 1 base from V and 4 bases from J; junction bases left unmatched: 10. The CDR3 spells CASSLYPGQGIFYGYTF. CDR3 coding DNA: TGTGCCAGCAGCTTGTATCCGGGACAGGGGATCTTCTATGGCTACACCTTC.

The J gene is TRBJ2-7, the V gene TRBV6-6; a weak D match, TRBD2 (5 bases). This CDR3 has 12 amino acids. Germline V gene sequence: CDR1 MNHNY, CDR2 SVGAGI (reference sequence). Trimming shortened V by 10 bases and J by 3 bases, and 13 bases separated the two germline ends. CDR3 in amino acids: CATHAGYYEQYF. The CDR3 DNA reads as TGTGCCACCCACGCGGGCTACTACGAGCAGTACTTC.

The chain couples TRBV7-3 to TRBJ2-5, with D perhaps matching TRBD2 (6 bases). V gave up 5 bases and J gave up 7 bases, with 11 bases separating them. Germline CDR1 and CDR2: SGHTA and FQGTGA. The CDR3 totals 12 residues. CDR3 DNA: TGTGCCAGCAGCCCCGTGGGGGGGACCCAGTACTTC. Protein: CASSPVGGTQYF.

The V and J genes are TRBV29-1 and TRBJ2-6; TRBD1 matches at 8 bases. From germline, CDR1 is SQVTM and CDR2 ANQGSEA. With V trimmed by 1 base and J by 4 bases, 3 bases remained unmatched. This CDR3 is 15 amino acids long. The CDR3 here is CSVEGTGKGANVLTF. In DNA form, the CDR3 reads TGCAGCGTTGAAGGGACAGGGAAAGGGGCCAACGTCCTGACTTTC.

The V and J genes are TRBV14 and TRBJ1-1, with TRBD1 as a possible D gene (6 bases). V gave up 4 bases and J gave up 4 bases, with 19 bases separating them. Germline lookup yields CDR1 SGHDN and CDR2 FVKESK. The CDR3 extends over 16 amino acids. The CDR3 nucleotides read TGTGCCAGCAGCCGTCAAGGGGGGCGGAGAGGCACTGAAGCTTTCTTT. As protein: CASSRQGGRRGTEAFF.

This chain joins TRBV7-9 and TRBJ1-2; D uncertain. CDR1 is SEHNR, CDR2 FQNEAQ, per germline (reference sequence). The CDR3 consists of 16 residues. The ends were cut back, 5 bases at V and 0 bases at J, with 16 bases in the middle. This chain's CDR3 is CASSPTPPPANYGYTF. The CDR3 DNA sequence: TGTGCCAGCAGCCCTACACCTCCGCCAGCTAACTATGGCTACACCTTC.

Points on this clone: One base away lies a much larger clone, so this may be a sequencing read error. Other DNA sequences in the same sample also yield this CDR3. The gene calls are TRBV6-5 and TRBJ1-1; tentatively, D is TRBD1 (5 bases). The CDR3 contains 11 residues. Germline CDR1 is MNHEY and CDR2 is SVGAGI. V lost 5 bases to trimming and J lost 4 bases, with 5 bases between them. CDR3 residues: CASSGGTEAFF. The CDR3 DNA reads TGTGCCAGCAGTGGGGGCACTGAAGCTTTCTTT.

The chain joins TRBV19 to TRBJ2-1; 12 bases fit TRBD2. Germline V gives CDR1 LNHDA, CDR2 SQIVND (reference sequence). CDR3 length equals 16 residues. Trimming removed 1 base from V and 7 bases from J; junction bases left unmatched: 5. The CDR3 is CASSIGLAGVRNEQFF. In nucleotides, the CDR3 is TGTGCCAGTAGTATAGGACTAGCGGGAGTTCGGAATGAGCAGTTCTTC.

J is TRBJ2-7 and V is TRBV9; TRBD1 agrees at 11 bases. The germline V gene has CDR1 SGDLS and CDR2 YYNGEE. V dropped 4 bases and J dropped 6; count of bases not matched to a gene: 6. CDR3 length equals 14 residues. The chain's CDR3 is CASSPMGQGGEQYF. The DNA of the CDR3 is TGTGCCAGCAGCCCGATGGGACAGGGGGGCGAGCAGTACTTC.

This CDR3 is CASSGVGTGGYEQYF. In DNA, the CDR3 is TGTGCCAGCAGCGGGGTCGGGACAGGGGGGTACGAGCAGTACTTC. This sequence joins TRBV27 and TRBJ2-7; TRBD1 matches 11 bases. The junction had 8 bases not matched to a gene; V was cut back by 6 bases and J by 4 bases. Germline CDR1 MNHEY, CDR2 SMNVEV (reference sequence). The CDR3 length is 15 residues.

This chain connects TRBV27 to TRBJ1-2; tentative D call: TRBD1 (5 bases). Germline assignment: CDR1 MNHEY and CDR2 SMNVEV (reference sequence). Trimming shortened V by 3 bases and J by 6 bases, and 14 bases separated the two germline ends. The CDR3 is 14 amino acids. The CDR3 loop is CASSFGGGLNGYTF. CDR3 nucleotides: TGTGCCAGCAGTTTTGGGGGGGGATTGAATGGCTACACCTTC.

The rearrangement joins TRBV6-5 to TRBJ2-7; either TRBD1 or TRBD2 may supply D (5 bases each). Germline V lookup: CDR1 MNHEY, CDR2 SVGAGI. V was clipped by 0 bases and J by 4 bases, with 16 bases between them. The CDR3 is 16 residues long. CDR3 residues: CASSYSIRGDLYEQYF. In DNA form, the CDR3 reads TGTGCCAGCAGTTACTCGATCCGTGGGGACCTATACGAGCAGTACTTC.

The CDR3 sequence: CASSTWAYNEQFF. Here the CDR3 DNA reads TGTGCCAGCAGCACCTGGGCGTACAATGAGCAGTTCTTC. This chain uses TRBV9 with TRBJ2-1; D gene uncertain. The CDR3 covers 13 residues. V dropped 4 bases and J dropped 4 bases, with 9 bases sitting between them. Per the germline V gene, CDR1 is SGDLS and CDR2 is YYNGEE.